The present entry profiles one T cell receptor beta chain with its context. V lost 5 bases and J lost 4, with 11 bases in between. Germline-derived CDR1 and CDR2 are MNHEY and SVGAGI. CDR3 length equals 13 residues. This specimen comes from a study of control samples from healthy donors and cancer patients. Here immunoSEQ multiplex PCR was the method, and the copy in TCRdb shows in-frame clones only, minus some. Of more than 45,000 clones listed, approximately 90% are singletons. Sequenced sample: PBMCs. The gene calls are TRBV6-5 and TRBJ1-1; possible D gene TRBD1, 5 bases. The sequence was obtained from a man aged 25 to 40 with colorectal cancer. The CDR3 is CASSLSGGTEAFF. In nucleotides, the CDR3 is TGTGCCAGCAGTCTTTCGGGGGGCACTGAAGCTTTCTTT.